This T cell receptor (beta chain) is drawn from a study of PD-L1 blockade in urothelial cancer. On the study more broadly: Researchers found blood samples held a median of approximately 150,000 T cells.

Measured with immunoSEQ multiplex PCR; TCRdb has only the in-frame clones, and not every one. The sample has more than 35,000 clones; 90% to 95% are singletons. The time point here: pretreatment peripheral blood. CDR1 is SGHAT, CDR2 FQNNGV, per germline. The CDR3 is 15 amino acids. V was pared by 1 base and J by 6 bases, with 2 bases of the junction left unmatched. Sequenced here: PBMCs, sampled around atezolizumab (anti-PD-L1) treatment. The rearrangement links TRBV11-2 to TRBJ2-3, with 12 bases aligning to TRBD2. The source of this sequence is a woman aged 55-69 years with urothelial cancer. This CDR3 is CASSLGTSGRDTQYF. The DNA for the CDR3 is TGTGCCAGCAGCTTAGGTACTAGCGGGAGGGATACGCAGTATTTT.